This T cell receptor beta chain was documented in a study of T cell responses to AZD1222 COVID-19 vaccine. V lost 1 base and J 4 bases, leaving 10 bases between the germline ends. Germline-derived CDR1 and CDR2 are SGHVS and FQNEAQ. This CDR3 region has 14 residues. Assay used: immunoSEQ multiplex PCR; TCRdb lists only in-frame clones, some missing. Among roughly 100,000 clones listed, roughly 87% were seen once. This clone appeared a few times. The chain recombines TRBV7-8 with TRBJ1-2; D not certain. This clonotype was obtained from an adult in good health. Sequences were derived from peripheral blood, sampled on day 0 of AZD1222 vaccination. CDR3 in amino acids: CASSLGEMGYGYTF. The CDR3 region has the DNA TGTGCCAGCAGCTTAGGGGAAATGGGCTATGGCTACACCTTC.